This T cell receptor beta chain derives from a study of blood T cell repertoires in COVID-19. The wider study: The United States, Italy and Spain provided the acute and convalescent COVID-19 samples.

The repertoire was sequenced with immunoSEQ multiplex PCR; TCRdb's copy has only in-frame clones and lacks some. The repertoire includes around 140,000 clones, 81% of them detected once, and more than 7.5% sits in the top ten. CDR1 is SGHAT, CDR2 FQNNGV, per germline. The CDR3 extends over 12 amino acids. V was clipped by 4 bases and J by 15 bases, with 16 bases between them. This chain links TRBV11-2 with TRBJ2-1; tentatively, D is TRBD1 (6 bases). This clonotype originated in a woman aged 55-69 years with active or convalescent COVID-19. The sample was peripheral blood. The CDR3 region has the DNA TGTGCCAGCAGCTCCTTTGAGGGGGTCCTGTTCTTC. It translates to CASSSFEGVLFF.